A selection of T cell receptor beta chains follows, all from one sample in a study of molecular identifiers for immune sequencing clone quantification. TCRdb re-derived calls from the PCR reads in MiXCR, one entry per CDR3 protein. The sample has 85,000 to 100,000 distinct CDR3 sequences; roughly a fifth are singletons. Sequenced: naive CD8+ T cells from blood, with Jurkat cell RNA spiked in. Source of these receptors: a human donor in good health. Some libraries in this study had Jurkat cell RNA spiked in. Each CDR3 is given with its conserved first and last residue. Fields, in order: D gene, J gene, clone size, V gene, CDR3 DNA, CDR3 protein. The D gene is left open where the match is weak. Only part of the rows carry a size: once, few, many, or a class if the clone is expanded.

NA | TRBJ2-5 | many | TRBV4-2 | TGTGCCAGCAGCCAAGAGAGGGAAGAGACCCAGTACTTC | CASSQEREETQYF
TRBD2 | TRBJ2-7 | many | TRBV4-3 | TGCGCCAGCAGCCAAGTAGCGGGGGTTGGGCACGAGCAGTACTTC | CASSQVAGVGHEQYF
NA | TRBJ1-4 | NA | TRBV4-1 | TGCGCCAGCAGCCCGCTAAGGACAGAACTAGCAACTAATGAAAAACTGTTTTTT | CASSPLRTELATNEKLFF
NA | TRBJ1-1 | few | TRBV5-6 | TGTGCCAGCAGCTTTGGGGACGGAAACACTGAAGCTTTCTTT | CASSFGDGNTEAFF
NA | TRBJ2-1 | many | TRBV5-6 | TGTGCCAGCAGCAGGTGGGACTACAATGAGCAGTTCTTC | CASSRWDYNEQFF
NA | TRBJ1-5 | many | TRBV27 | TGTGCCAGCAGTTTATCCGGTAGCAATCAGCCCCAGCATTTT | CASSLSGSNQPQHF
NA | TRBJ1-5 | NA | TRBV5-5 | TGTGCCAGCAGCTTGGGAGACGCCTTAGGACAGCCCCAGCATTTT | CASSLGDALGQPQHF
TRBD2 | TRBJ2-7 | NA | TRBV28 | TGTGCCAGCAGGACACCTGGGACTAGCGGGACCTACGAGCAGTACTTC | CASRTPGTSGTYEQYF
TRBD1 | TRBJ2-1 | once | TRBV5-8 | TGTGCCAGCAGCTCCAGGGGGAGCTCCTACAATGAGCAGTTCTTC | CASSSRGSSYNEQFF
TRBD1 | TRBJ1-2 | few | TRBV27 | TGTGCCAGCAGTTACAGGGGGCAGGGTAACTATGGCTACACCTTC | CASSYRGQGNYGYTF
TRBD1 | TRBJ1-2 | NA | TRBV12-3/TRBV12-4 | TGTGCCAGCAGTTTTTGGCAGGGGGCTGGCTATGGCTACACCTTC | CASSFWQGAGYGYTF
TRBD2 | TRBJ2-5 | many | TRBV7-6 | TGTGCCAGCAGCTTTAATACGGGGGGAAAAGAGACCCAGTACTTC | CASSFNTGGKETQYF
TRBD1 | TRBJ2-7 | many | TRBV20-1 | TGCAGTGCTGGGGGACAGGGACCCTACGAGCAGTACTTC | CSAGGQGPYEQYF
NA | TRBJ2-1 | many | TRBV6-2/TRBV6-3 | TGTGCCAGCAGTTCCCTAGGACCCGGTTGGGATGAGCAGTTCTTC | CASSSLGPGWDEQFF
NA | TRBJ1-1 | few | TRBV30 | TGTGGGGTAGGAGTCACTGAAGCTTTCTTT | CGVGVTEAFF